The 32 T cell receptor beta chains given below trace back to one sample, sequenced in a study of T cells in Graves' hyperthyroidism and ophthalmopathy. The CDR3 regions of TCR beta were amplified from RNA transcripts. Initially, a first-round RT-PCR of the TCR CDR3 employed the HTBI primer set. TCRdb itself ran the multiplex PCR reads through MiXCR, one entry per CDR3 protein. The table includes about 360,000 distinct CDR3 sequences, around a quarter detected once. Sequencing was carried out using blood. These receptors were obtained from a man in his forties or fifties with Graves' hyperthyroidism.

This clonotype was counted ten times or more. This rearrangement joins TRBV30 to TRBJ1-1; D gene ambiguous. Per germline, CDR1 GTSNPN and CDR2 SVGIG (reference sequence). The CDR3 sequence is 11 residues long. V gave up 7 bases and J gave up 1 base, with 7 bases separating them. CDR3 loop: CAYHRNTEAFF. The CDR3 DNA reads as TGTGCCTACCACAGGAACACTGAAGCTTTCTTT.

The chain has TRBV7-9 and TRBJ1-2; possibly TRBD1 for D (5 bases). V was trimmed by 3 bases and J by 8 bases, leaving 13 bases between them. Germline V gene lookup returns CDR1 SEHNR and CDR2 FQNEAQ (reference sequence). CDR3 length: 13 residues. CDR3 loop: CASSFPGAPGYTF. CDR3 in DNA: TGTGCCAGCAGCTTCCCCGGGGCGCCCGGCTACACCTTC.

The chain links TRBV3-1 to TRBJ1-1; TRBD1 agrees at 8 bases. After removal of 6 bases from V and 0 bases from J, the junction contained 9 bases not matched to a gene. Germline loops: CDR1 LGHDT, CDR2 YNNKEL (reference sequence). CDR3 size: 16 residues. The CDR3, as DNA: TGTGCCAGCAGGTCGGGCCAGGGGGCCTTGAACACTGAAGCTTTCTTT. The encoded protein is CASRSGQGALNTEAFF.

The chain's CDR3 is CATSAGRTTDTQYF. CDR3 sequence (DNA): TGTGCCACCAGTGCGGGACGAACCACAGATACGCAGTATTTT. The V call is TRBV24-1, the J call TRBJ2-3; D is tentatively TRBD1 or TRBD2 (5 bases each). This CDR3 is built from 14 residues. V shed 5 bases and J shed 2 bases, with 10 bases lying between them. CDR1 and CDR2 (germline): KGHDR, SFDVKD.

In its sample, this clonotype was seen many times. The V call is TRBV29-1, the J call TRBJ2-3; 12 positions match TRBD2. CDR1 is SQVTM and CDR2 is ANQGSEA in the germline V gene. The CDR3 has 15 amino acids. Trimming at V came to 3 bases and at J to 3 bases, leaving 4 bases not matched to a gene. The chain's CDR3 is CSVEGLAGPTDTQYF. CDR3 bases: TGCAGCGTTGAGGGACTAGCGGGCCCAACAGATACGCAGTATTTT.

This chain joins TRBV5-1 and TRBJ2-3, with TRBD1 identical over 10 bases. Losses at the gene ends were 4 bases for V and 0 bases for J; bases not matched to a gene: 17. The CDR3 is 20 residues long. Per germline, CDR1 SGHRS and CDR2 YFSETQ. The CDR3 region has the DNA TGCGCCAGCAGCGGTCGACAGGGGGCCCTAGGGACTAGGAGCACAGATACGCAGTATTTT. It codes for CASSGRQGALGTRSTDTQYF.

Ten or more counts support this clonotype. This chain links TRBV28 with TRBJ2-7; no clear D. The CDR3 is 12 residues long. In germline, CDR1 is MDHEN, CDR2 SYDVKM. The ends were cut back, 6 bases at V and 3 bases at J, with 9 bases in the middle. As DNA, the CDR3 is TGTGCCAGCAGCCCGGTGAGCTACGAGCAGTACTTC. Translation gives CASSPVSYEQYF.

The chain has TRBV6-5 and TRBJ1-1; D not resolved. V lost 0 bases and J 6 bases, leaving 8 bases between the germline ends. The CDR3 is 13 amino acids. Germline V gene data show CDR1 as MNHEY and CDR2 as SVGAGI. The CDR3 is CASSYSREAEAFF. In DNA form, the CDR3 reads TGTGCCAGCAGTTACTCAAGGGAAGCTGAAGCTTTCTTT.

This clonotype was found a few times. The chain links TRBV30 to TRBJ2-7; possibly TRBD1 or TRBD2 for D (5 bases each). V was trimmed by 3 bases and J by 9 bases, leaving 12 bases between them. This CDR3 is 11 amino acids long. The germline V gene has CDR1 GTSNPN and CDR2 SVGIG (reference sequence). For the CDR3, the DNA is TGTGCCTGGAGCTCCCGGGACCTGCAGTACTTC. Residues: CAWSSRDLQYF.

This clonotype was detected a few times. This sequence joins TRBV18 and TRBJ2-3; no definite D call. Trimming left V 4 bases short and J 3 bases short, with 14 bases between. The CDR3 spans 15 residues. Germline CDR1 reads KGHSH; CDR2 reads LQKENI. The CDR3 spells CASSQLTDVTDTQYF. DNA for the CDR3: TGTGCCAGCTCACAACTTACCGACGTAACAGATACGCAGTATTTT. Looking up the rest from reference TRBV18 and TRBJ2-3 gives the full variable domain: NAGVMQNPRHLVRRRGQEARLRCSPMKGHSHVYWYRQLPEEGLKFMVYLQKENIIDESGMPKERFSAEFPKEGPSILRIQQVVRGDSAAYFCASSQLTDVTDTQYFGPGTRLTVL.

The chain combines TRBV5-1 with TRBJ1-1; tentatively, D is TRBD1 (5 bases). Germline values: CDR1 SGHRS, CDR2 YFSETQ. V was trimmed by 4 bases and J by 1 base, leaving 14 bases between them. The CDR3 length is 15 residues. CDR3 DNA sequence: TGCGCCAGCAGCGTGGGGGGTCCCTCGAACACTGAAGCTTTCTTT. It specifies CASSVGGPSNTEAFF.

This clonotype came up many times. CDR3 bases: TGCAGCGTTGGGCCCATCGGGGCGATAAACACTGAAGCTTTCTTT. This codes for CSVGPIGAINTEAFF. The chain links TRBV29-1 to TRBJ1-1; tentative D call: TRBD1 (5 bases). The germline gives CDR1 SQVTM, CDR2 ANQGSEA. CDR3 length: 15 amino acids. Trimming left V 4 bases short and J 2 bases short, with 17 bases between. Full variable domain (missing parts from reference TRBV29-1 and TRBJ1-1): SAVISQKPSRDICQRGTSLTIQCQVDSQVTMMFWYRQQPGQSLTLIATANQGSEATYESGFVIDKFPISRPNLTFSTLTVSNMSPEDSSIYLCSVGPIGAINTEAFFGQGTRLTVV.

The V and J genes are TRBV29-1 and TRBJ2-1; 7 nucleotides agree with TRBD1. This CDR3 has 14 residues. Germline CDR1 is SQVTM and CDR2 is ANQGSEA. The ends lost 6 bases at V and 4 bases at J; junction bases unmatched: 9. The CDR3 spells CSVDRTGVYNEQFF. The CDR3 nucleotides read TGCAGCGTAGATAGGACAGGAGTTTACAATGAGCAGTTCTTC.

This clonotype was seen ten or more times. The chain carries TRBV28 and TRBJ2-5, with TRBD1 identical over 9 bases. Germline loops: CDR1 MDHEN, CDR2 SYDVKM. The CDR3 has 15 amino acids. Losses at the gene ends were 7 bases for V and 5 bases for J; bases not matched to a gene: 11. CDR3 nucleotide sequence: TGTGCCAGCACCAAGACCGGACAGGGGCGGGAGACCCAGTACTTC. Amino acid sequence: CASTKTGQGRETQYF.

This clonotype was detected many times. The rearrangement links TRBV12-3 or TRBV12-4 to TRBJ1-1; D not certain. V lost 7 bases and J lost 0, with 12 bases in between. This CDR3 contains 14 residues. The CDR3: CASTLTVMNTEAFF. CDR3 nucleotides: TGTGCCAGCACCCTCACAGTTATGAACACTGAAGCTTTCTTT.

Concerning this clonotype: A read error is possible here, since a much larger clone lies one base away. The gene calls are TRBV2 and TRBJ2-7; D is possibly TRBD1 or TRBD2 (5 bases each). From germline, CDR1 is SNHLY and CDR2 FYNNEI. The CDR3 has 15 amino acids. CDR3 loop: CANSEGTWISYEQYF. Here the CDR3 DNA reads TGTGCCAACAGTGAGGGGACGTGGATCTCCTACGAGCAGTACTTC.

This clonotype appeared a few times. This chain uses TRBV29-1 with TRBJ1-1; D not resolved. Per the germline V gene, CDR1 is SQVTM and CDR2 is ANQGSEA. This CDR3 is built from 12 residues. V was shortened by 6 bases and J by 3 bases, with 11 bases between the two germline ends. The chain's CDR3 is CSVFKGYTEAFF. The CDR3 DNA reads TGCAGCGTCTTCAAGGGTTACACTGAAGCTTTCTTT.

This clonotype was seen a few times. The CDR3 loop is CSARIRPDSYEQYF. DNA for the CDR3: TGCAGTGCTAGAATCAGGCCCGACTCCTACGAGCAGTACTTC. This sequence joins TRBV20-1 and TRBJ2-7; D uncertain. CDR3 length: 14 amino acids. Germline loops: CDR1 DFQATT, CDR2 SNEGSKA (reference sequence). V was shortened by 2 bases and J by 0 bases, with 11 bases between the two germline ends.

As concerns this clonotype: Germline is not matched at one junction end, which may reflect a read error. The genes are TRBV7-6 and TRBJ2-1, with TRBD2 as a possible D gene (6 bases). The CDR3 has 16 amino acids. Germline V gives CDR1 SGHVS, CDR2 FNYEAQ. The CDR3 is CASSLAEESWRGEQSF. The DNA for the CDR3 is TGTGCCAGCAGCTTAGCAGAAGAATCGTGGCGGGGTGAGCAGTCCTTC.

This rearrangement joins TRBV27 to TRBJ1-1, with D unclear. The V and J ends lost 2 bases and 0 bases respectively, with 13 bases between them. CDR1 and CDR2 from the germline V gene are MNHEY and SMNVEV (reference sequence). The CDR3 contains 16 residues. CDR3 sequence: CASSLAGLGMNTEAFF. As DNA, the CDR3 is TGTGCCAGCAGTTTAGCCGGTCTTGGGATGAACACTGAAGCTTTCTTT.

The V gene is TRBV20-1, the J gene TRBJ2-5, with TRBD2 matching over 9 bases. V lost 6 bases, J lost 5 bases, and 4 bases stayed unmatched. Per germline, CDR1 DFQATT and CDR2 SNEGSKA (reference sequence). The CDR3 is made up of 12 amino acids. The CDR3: CSARTSEETQYF. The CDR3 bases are TGCAGTGCCCGGACTAGCGAGGAGACCCAGTACTTC.

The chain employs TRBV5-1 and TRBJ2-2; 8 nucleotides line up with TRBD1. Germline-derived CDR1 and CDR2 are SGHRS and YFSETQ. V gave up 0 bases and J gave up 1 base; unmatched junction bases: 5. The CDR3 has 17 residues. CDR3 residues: CASSLDSGGLNTGELFF. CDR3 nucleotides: TGCGCCAGCAGCTTGGATTCAGGGGGCTTGAACACCGGGGAGCTGTTTTTT. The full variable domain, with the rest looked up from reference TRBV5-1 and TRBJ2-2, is KAGVTQTPRYLIKTRGQQVTLSCSPISGHRSVSWYQQTPGQGLQFLFEYFSETQRNKGNFPGRFSGRQFSNSRSEMNVSTLELGDSALYLCASSLDSGGLNTGELFFGEGSRLTVL.

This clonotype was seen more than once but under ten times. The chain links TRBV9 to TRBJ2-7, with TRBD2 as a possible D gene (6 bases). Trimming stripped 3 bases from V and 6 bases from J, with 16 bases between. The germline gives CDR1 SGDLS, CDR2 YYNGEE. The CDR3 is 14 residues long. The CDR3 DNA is TGTGCCAGCAGCGCCTCGACTAGTCTCGGCGAGCAGTACTTC. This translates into CASSASTSLGEQYF.

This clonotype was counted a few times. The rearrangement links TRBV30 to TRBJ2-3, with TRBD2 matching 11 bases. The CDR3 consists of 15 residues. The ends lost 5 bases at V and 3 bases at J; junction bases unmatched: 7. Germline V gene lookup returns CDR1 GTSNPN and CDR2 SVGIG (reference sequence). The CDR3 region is CAWSRGLAETDTQYF. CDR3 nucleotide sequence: TGTGCCTGGTCCAGGGGACTAGCGGAAACAGATACGCAGTATTTT.

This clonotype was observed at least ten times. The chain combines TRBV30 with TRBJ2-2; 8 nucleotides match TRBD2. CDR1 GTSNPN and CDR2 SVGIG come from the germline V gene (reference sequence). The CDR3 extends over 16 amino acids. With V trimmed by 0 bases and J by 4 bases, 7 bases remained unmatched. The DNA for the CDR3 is TGTGCCTGGAGTGTTGGTACGGGAGGGCCCACCGGGGAGCTGTTTTTT. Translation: CAWSVGTGGPTGELFF.

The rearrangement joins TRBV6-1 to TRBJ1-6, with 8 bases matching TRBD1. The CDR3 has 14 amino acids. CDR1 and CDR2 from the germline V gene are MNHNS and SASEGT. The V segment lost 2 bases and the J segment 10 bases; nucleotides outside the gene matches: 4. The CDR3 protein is CASSERQGYSPLHF. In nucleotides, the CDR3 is TGTGCCAGCAGTGAAAGACAGGGGTACTCACCCCTCCACTTT.

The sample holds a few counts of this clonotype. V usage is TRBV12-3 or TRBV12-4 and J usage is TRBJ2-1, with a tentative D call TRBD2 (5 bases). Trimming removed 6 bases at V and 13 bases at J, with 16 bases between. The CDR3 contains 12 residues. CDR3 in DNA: TGTGCCAGCAGACCCCCCGGACTGTTTCAGTTCTTC. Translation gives CASRPPGLFQFF.

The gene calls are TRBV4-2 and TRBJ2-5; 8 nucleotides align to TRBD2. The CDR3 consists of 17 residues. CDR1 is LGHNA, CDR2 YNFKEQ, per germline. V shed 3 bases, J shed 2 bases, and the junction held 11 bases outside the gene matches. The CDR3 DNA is TGTGCCAGCAGCCACACCCCGGGACTAGGGACTCAAGAGACCCAGTACTTC. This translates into CASSHTPGLGTQETQYF.

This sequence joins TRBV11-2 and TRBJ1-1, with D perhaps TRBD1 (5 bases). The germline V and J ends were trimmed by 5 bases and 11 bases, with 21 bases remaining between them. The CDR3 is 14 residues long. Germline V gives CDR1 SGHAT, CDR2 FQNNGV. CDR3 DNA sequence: TGTGCCAGCAGCCCTATTAGACTTTCATCAGGGGCTTTCTTT. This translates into CASSPIRLSSGAFF. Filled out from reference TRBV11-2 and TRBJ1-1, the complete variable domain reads EAGVAQSPRYKIIEKRQSVAFWCNPISGHATLYWYQQILGQGPKLLIQFQNNGVVDDSQLPKDRFSAERLKGVDSTLKIQPAKLEDSAVYLCASSPIRLSSGAFFGQGTRLTVV.

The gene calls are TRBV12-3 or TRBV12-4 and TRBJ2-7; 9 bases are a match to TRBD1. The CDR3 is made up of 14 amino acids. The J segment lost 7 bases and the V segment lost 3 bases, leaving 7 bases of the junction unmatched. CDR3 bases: TGTGCCAGCAGTTTGGACAGGGGCCCCGAGGAGCAGTACTTC. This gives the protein CASSLDRGPEEQYF.

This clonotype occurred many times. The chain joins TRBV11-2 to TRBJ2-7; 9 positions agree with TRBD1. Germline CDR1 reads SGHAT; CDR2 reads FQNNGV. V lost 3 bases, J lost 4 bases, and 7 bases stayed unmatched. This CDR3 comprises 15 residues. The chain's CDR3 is CASSLVGTGLYEQYF. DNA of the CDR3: TGTGCCAGCAGCTTGGTCGGGACAGGGTTGTACGAGCAGTACTTC. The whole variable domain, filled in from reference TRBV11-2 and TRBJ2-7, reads EAGVAQSPRYKIIEKRQSVAFWCNPISGHATLYWYQQILGQGPKLLIQFQNNGVVDDSQLPKDRFSAERLKGVDSTLKIQPAKLEDSAVYLCASSLVGTGLYEQYFGPGTRLTVT.

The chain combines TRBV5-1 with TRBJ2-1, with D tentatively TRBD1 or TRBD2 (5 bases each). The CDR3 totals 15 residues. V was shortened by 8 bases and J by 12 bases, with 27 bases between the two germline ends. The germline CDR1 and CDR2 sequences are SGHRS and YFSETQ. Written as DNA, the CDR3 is TGCGCCAGTAGTTCTACTAGGACACCTCAAGGTGCGCAGTTCTTC. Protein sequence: CASSSTRTPQGAQFF.